A single sample gave rise to the 7 T cell receptor beta chains below, sequenced in a study of blood T cell repertoires in COVID-19. The table came from immunoSEQ multiplex PCR; TCRdb's copy has only in-frame clones and leaves some out. The sample consists of 280,000 or so clones, 80% to 90% of them appearing once. The material sequenced was PBMCs or T cells enriched from blood (not recorded which). The receptors here all came from a man aged 30 to 45 who had recovered from COVID-19.

This clone has just a few counts. The chain combines TRBV6-5 with TRBJ1-2; TRBD1 matches 7 bases. J lost 6 bases, V lost 6 bases, and 7 bases had no gene match. Germline V gives CDR1 MNHEY, CDR2 SVGAGI. The CDR3 totals 13 residues. This chain's CDR3 is CASSDRDTNGYTF. Written as DNA, the CDR3 is TGTGCCAGCAGCGACAGGGATACGAATGGCTACACCTTC.

J is TRBJ1-1 and V is TRBV9; D is ambiguous. Trimming removed 0 bases at V and 5 bases at J, with 11 bases between. The CDR3 spans 14 residues. CDR1 SGDLS and CDR2 YYNGEE come from the germline V gene. The CDR3 loop reads CASSVDAFRTEAFF. The CDR3, as DNA: TGTGCCAGCAGCGTAGATGCGTTTCGGACTGAAGCTTTCTTT.

The rearrangement joins TRBV7-2 to TRBJ1-1, with 7 bases lining up with TRBD1. This CDR3 region has 16 residues. V lost 1 base to trimming and J lost 0 bases; unmatched junction nucleotides: 5. Per germline, CDR1 SGHTA and CDR2 FQGNSA. The CDR3 DNA reads TGTGCCAGCAGCTTAGAGGGGGCCCGCATGAACACTGAAGCTTTCTTT. Translating it yields CASSLEGARMNTEAFF.

The V gene is TRBV3-1 (or the pseudogene TRBV3-2), the J gene TRBJ2-5; TRBD2 might be the D (6 bases). CDR1 LGHDT and CDR2 YNNKEL come from the germline V gene (reference sequence). With 0 bases removed from V and 4 bases from J, the gap between germline ends came to 15 bases. This CDR3 has 16 residues. CDR3 nucleotide sequence: TGTGCCAGCAGCCAAGATTGGGCGGAGGGAATAGAGACCCAGTACTTC. Its translation: CASSQDWAEGIETQYF.

The CDR3 DNA reads as TGTGCCAGCAGTGACCAGCGGGGGGGCGATCACACCGGGGAGCTGTTTTTT. This gives the protein CASSDQRGGDHTGELFF. The chain has TRBV6-4 and TRBJ2-2, with 10 bases aligning to TRBD2. V shed 2 bases and J 3 bases; nucleotides not matched to a gene: 6. Germline assignment: CDR1 MRHNA and CDR2 SNTAGT. The CDR3 loop spans 17 amino acids.

The CDR3 protein is CASSTPGTPRSPKGEQFF. CDR3 nucleotide sequence: TGTGCCAGTAGTACCCCCGGGACTCCTAGAAGCCCGAAGGGTGAGCAGTTCTTC. The rearrangement joins TRBV19 to TRBJ2-1; maybe TRBD2 (6 bases). The CDR3 extends over 18 amino acids. The germline V gene encodes CDR1 LNHDA and CDR2 SQIVND (reference sequence). V was pared by 4 bases and J by 9 bases, with 28 bases between.

The chain employs TRBV25-1 and TRBJ1-2; D unclear. Germline-derived CDR1 and CDR2 are MGHDK and SYGVNS. Deletions cut 6 bases from V and 0 bases from J, with 14 bases between. The CDR3 spans 15 residues. Here the CDR3 reads CASRLHPQANYGYTF. The CDR3 bases are TGTGCCAGCAGATTACATCCTCAAGCTAACTATGGCTACACCTTC.